A selection of T cell receptor beta chains follows, all from one sample in a study of blood T cell repertoires in COVID-19. The repertoire was sequenced with immunoSEQ multiplex PCR; TCRdb's copy has only in-frame clones and lacks some. The sample holds approximately 270,000 clones; approximately 89% are singletons and the top ten take roughly 8.5%. Material: peripheral blood. Receptors were obtained from a man in his forties with active or convalescent COVID-19. CDR3s include the opening cysteine and the closing phenylalanine or tryptophan. Fields, in order: V gene, clone size, J gene, D gene, CDR3 length, CDR3 DNA, CDR3 protein. The D gene is left open where the match is weak. Rows may omit the clone size; those that give it use once, few, many or a size class.

>TRBV6-5|-|TRBJ2-7|TRBD1|12
TGTGCCAGTGCAAACAGGGGATACGAGCAGTACTTC
CASANRGYEQYF
>TRBV5-1|-|TRBJ2-1|-|15
TGCGCCAGCAGCTTGGAACCAGGGGTGTACAATGAGCAGTTCTTC
CASSLEPGVYNEQFF
>TRBV2|once|TRBJ2-7|-|14
TGTGCCAGCAGTGAAGGCGCGGGAATCTACGAGCAGTACTTC
CASSEGAGIYEQYF
>TRBV6-5|-|TRBJ2-3|TRBD2|15
TGTGCCAGCAGTTACAGGACTAGCGGGGGAGATACGCAGTATTTT
CASSYRTSGGDTQYF
>TRBV28|-|TRBJ2-7|TRBD2|15
TGTGCCAGCAGACCAATCGGGGGGATATACTACGAGCAGTACTTC
CASRPIGGIYYEQYF
>TRBV5-6|-|TRBJ1-5|TRBD1|13
TGTGCCAGCAGCTTGGGCAGGGGGTGGCCCCAGCATTTT
CASSLGRGWPQHF
>TRBV28|-|TRBJ1-5|-|15
TGTGCCAGCAGTTCATATCTTGGGGGGTCTCAGCCCCAGCATTTT
CASSSYLGGSQPQHF
>TRBV6-5|-|TRBJ1-6|-|13
TGTGCCAGCAGAGACCGACAGAATTCACCCCTCCACTTT
CASRDRQNSPLHF
>TRBV6-5|-|TRBJ1-4|-|14
TGTGCCAGCAGAGACATGGGCTTTGTAGAAAAACTGTTTTTT
CASRDMGFVEKLFF
>TRBV6-2/TRBV6-3|-|TRBJ1-6|-|20
TGTGCCAGCAGTTACGAGGCGGGGGGCTTTTCGAGCTCCTATAATTCACCCCTCCACTTT
CASSYEAGGFSSSYNSPLHF
>TRBV18|-|TRBJ2-7|TRBD2|14
TGTGCCAGCTCACGGACTAGCGGGAGGCTCGAGCAGTACTTC
CASSRTSGRLEQYF
>TRBV18|-|TRBJ2-1|TRBD1|13
TGTGCCAGCTCCGGGACAGGGGGACAAGAGCAGTTCTTC
CASSGTGGQEQFF
>TRBV10-3|-|TRBJ2-7|TRBD1|12
TGTGCCATCCAGGGGGCGGAGGCCGAGCAGTACTTC
CAIQGAEAEQYF
>TRBV5-6|-|TRBJ1-4|-|15
TGTGCCAGCAGCTTGGCCGCCGACTGGCCTGAAAAACTGTTTTTT
CASSLAADWPEKLFF
>TRBV5-1|-|TRBJ2-7|-|13
TGCGCCAGCAGCTTGGGGGAAAGGAGGGAGCAGTACTTC
CASSLGERREQYF
>TRBV4-1|-|TRBJ1-5|-|16
TGCGCCAGCAGCCCCCCCGGCCAGCGCTCGGGTCAGCCCCAGCATTTT
CASSPPGQRSGQPQHF
>TRBV6-5|-|TRBJ2-5|-|13
TGTGCCAGCAGGAGGGCACGGGGGGAGACCCAGTACTTC
CASRRARGETQYF
>TRBV24-1|-|TRBJ2-7|TRBD1|15
TGTGCCACCAGTGACCCCTCACAGGGGTATTACGAGCAGTACTTC
CATSDPSQGYYEQYF
>TRBV18|-|TRBJ1-5|-|15
TGTGCCAGCTCACCATTTGAACAGGGTGGTCAGCCCCAGCATTTT
CASSPFEQGGQPQHF
>TRBV2|-|TRBJ2-1|TRBD2|15
TGTGCCAGCGGGAGCGGGAGTACCCGCCTCAATGAGCAGTTCTTC
CASGSGSTRLNEQFF
>TRBV11-2|-|TRBJ1-1|-|12
TGTGCCAGCAGCTTATTAGGGGCTGAAGCTTTCTTT
CASSLLGAEAFF
>TRBV7-9|once|TRBJ1-5|TRBD1|14
TGTGCCAGCAGCCGGGACAGGGTTCATCAGCCCCAGCATTTT
CASSRDRVHQPQHF
>TRBV10-2|-|TRBJ1-2|-|14
TGCGCCAGCAGGATAAACTCAGGGAACGTCGGCTACACCTTC
CASRINSGNVGYTF
>TRBV12-3/TRBV12-4|-|TRBJ2-2|-|11
TGTGCCAGCAGTTTGTCGGGGGAGCTGTTTTTT
CASSLSGELFF
>TRBV5-1|few|TRBJ1-2|TRBD1|16
TGCGCCAGCAGCTCTTTTAGGCCCAACAGGGGCGGTGGCTACACCTTC
CASSSFRPNRGGGYTF
>TRBV30|-|TRBJ1-5|-|13
TGTGCCTGGAGTGGTAACAGGGAACAGCCCCAGCATTTT
CAWSGNREQPQHF
>TRBV27|-|TRBJ1-4|-|14
TGTGCCAGCTCCTTGGAGCAGACCGGTGAAAAACTGTTTTTT
CASSLEQTGEKLFF
>TRBV7-6|-|TRBJ2-7|TRBD1|16
TGTGCCAGCAGCCCTATGGGCGCCCAGGGGGCCTACGAGCAGTACTTC
CASSPMGAQGAYEQYF
>TRBV6-5|-|TRBJ2-2|-|16
TGTGCCAGCAGTTACGTTAATCAGGGCCCCACCGGGGAGCTGTTTTTT
CASSYVNQGPTGELFF
>TRBV27|-|TRBJ2-1|-|12
TGTGCCAGCAGTTTTCGTTACAATGAGCAGTTCTTC
CASSFRYNEQFF
>TRBV7-9|-|TRBJ2-3|TRBD1|17
TGTGCCAGCAGCGCACCACCGGGACAGGGTCACACAGATACGCAGTATTTT
CASSAPPGQGHTDTQYF
>TRBV5-1|once|TRBJ2-3|-|15
TGCGCCAGCAGCTTACGCGGGGATTACACAGATACGCAGTATTTT
CASSLRGDYTDTQYF